This T cell receptor beta chain was sequenced during a study of OX40 agonist ivuxolimab in advanced cancers. Study-wide context: Participants, roughly 80% male, averaged about 56 years of age, ranging from about 20 to 79.

Profiling relied on immunoSEQ multiplex PCR, and the TCRdb table lists in-frame clones only, not all of them. Of some 98,000 clones listed, about 91% are singletons. On this clone: Its matching antigen is unknown.

General study points: More expanded clones were seen, on average, in CD8+ T cells than in CD4+. At doses 0.1 to 3.0 mg/kg, CD4+ and CD8+ clones expanded.

The TCR originated in an adult with an advanced solid tumor such as melanoma, head and neck, liver or kidney cancer. The sample was CD4+ or CD8+ T cells sorted from blood, taken in a trial of the OX40 agonist ivuxolimab.

The CDR3 protein is CASSPGLAGVGTDTQYF. The DNA of the CDR3 is TGTGCCAGCAGCCCCGGACTAGCGGGAGTAGGCACAGATACGCAGTATTTT. The V and J genes are TRBV7-9 and TRBJ2-3; 13 bases fit TRBD2. The ends lost 5 bases at V and 1 base at J; junction bases unmatched: 6. CDR3 length: 17 residues. Germline CDR1 SEHNR, CDR2 FQNEAQ (reference sequence).